This TCR beta chain emerged from a study of T-cell memory formation after mild COVID-19. Study results and limitations: Memory cells collected pre-infection included some clones that later responded, suggesting cross-reactive memory joined.

In its sample, this clonotype was seen a few times. Its antigen is unidentified. Germline CDR1 LGHDT, CDR2 YNNKEL (reference sequence). CDR3 length: 15 amino acids. Unmatched junction bases numbered 5, after V lost 1 base and J lost 6 bases. Using its own MiXCR run on the 5' RACE reads, TCRdb lists one record per CDR3 protein. The repertoire holds around 340,000 distinct CDR3 sequences, roughly 13% seen once, with about a fifth in the top ten. Sequencing input: PBMCs or a T cell subset sorted from them (not recorded which). The source of this sequence is a man aged 18 to 30 who had mild COVID-19 (a few samples of this study predate the infection). Cell type and time point are not known. This chain joins TRBV3-1 and TRBJ2-3, with 9 bases lining up with TRBD2. The CDR3 is CASSQGGGAGDTQYF. CDR3 sequence (DNA): TGTGCCAGCAGCCAAGGCGGGGGGGCAGGCGATACGCAGTATTTT.